This T cell receptor (beta chain) comes out of a study of Graves' ophthalmopathy and Graves' hyperthyroidism. In the study overall: Blood was drawn at initial diagnosis, before any treatment.

Transcripts of RNA were the source for amplifying TCR beta CDR3 regions. Investigators did first-round RT-PCR with HTBI primers, then second-round multiplex PCR. Each CDR3 protein gets one entry after TCRdb re-called the multiplex PCR reads with MiXCR. The sample carries roughly 500,000 distinct CDR3 sequences, roughly an eighth recorded once. This CDR3 contains 16 residues. The germline V and J ends were trimmed by 0 bases and 4 bases, with 15 bases remaining between them. The germline V gene encodes CDR1 LGHDT and CDR2 YNNKEL (reference sequence). The table lists this clonotype with many counts. The sequencing input was blood. This chain uses TRBV3-1 with TRBJ2-5; weak D call: TRBD2 (6 bases). The receptor was isolated from a woman aged 25 to 39 with Graves' ophthalmopathy. The CDR3 here is CASSQDPRGVGETQYF. The CDR3 region has the DNA TGTGCCAGCAGCCAAGATCCGCGGGGAGTGGGAGAGACCCAGTACTTC.